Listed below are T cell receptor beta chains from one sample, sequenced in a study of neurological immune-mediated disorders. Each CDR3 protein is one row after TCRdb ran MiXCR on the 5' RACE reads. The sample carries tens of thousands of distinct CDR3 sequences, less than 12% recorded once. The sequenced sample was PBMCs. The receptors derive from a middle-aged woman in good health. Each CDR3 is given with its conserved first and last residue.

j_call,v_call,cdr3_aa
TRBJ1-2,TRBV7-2,CASSVYREVYGYTF
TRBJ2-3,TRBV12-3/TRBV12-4,CASSPTGLAGYTQYF
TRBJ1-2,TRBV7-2,CASSSWTSNNYGYTF
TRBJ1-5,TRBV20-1,CSASPGGNGNQPQHF
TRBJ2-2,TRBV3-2,CASSRARLFF
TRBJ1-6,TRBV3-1,CASSHRPGQGRHSPLHF
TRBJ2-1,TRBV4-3,CASSPSRTSGYNEQFF
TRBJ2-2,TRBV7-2,CASNFEGFVAGELFF
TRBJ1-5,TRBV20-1,CSAKPSPGGNQPQHF
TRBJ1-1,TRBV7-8,CASSLGWSTGGTEAFF
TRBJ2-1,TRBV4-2,CASSQGVADGEQFF
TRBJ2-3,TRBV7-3,CASSRRLAGTDTQYF
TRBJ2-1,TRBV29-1,CSVENVGGIRYHEQFF
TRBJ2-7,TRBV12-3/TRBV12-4,CASSQIAGTGNEQYF